This entry describes one TCR beta chain. What it binds is not known. These data originate in a study of response to subunit inactivated influenza vaccine. The study's findings and limits: With each seasonal influenza vaccination, the authors suggested, few new T cells are recruited.

TCRdb re-derived calls from the RT-PCR reads in MiXCR, one entry per CDR3 protein. This repertoire shows approximately 700,000 distinct CDR3 sequences, approximately 14% found once; its top ten account for around 6.5%. Between the trimmed V and J ends, which lost 7 bases and 8 bases, there was a span of 14 bases. Per the germline V gene, CDR1 is MNHEY and CDR2 is SVGEGT. CDR3 size: 12 residues. This sequence joins TRBV6-2 or TRBV6-3 and TRBJ1-1, with D perhaps matching TRBD1 (5 bases). This receptor was taken from a man aged 50-60 years who received an inactivated influenza vaccine. Here the sequenced sample was PBMCs from blood, taken 14 to 15 days before vaccination. CDR3 DNA: TGTGCCAGCACCCGGCCGACAGAGGAAGCTTTCTTT. This encodes CASTRPTEEAFF.